There are a few counts of the clone carrying this T cell receptor (beta chain). Antigen: not known. These data originate in a study of beta chain features in type 1 diabetes. Sequencing targeted expressed TCRB transcripts, as all isolated RNA had been reverse transcribed. The data were produced by immunoSEQ multiplex PCR, yet TCRdb's version contains in-frame clones alone and is incomplete. The table records more than 250,000 clones, around 22% of them present only once. With 4 bases clipped from V and 1 base from J, the junction kept 5 bases outside the gene matches. Germline loops: CDR1 ENHRY, CDR2 SYGVKD. The CDR3 is 15 residues long. Study findings and constraints: For Type 1 diabetes patients, all four CD4+ subsets carried TCRB CDR3s that were moderately but significantly shorter.

The receptor was isolated from a woman aged 25 to 45 with type 1 diabetes. The V call is TRBV10-3, the J call TRBJ1-1; TRBD1 matches at 8 bases. Sequenced: naive CD4+ T cells from blood. CDR3 bases: TGTGCCATCAGTGTTTCGGACAGGGAGAACACTGAAGCTTTCTTT. Translation gives CAISVSDRENTEAFF.